The 3 T cell receptor beta chains in this list originate from one sample, sequenced in a study of human T cells and chemical hapten exposure. Time point noted: pre-sensitization, week 0. The treatment here: therapeutic diphenylcyclopropenone sensitization with weekly scalp DPC. TCRdb analysed the RACE reads with MiXCR anew, one entry per CDR3 protein. Here the sample spans around 120,000 distinct CDR3 sequences, roughly 14% being singletons. The sample consisted of whole blood, taken in connection with sensitization to the hapten diphenylcyclopropenone (DPC). These receptors were taken from a woman aged 18-29 years with alopecia areata. Some clones in this sample may be carry-over from other donors' samples.

J is TRBJ2-3 and V is TRBV5-4; the match to TRBD2 covers 11 bases. Trimming at V came to 3 bases and at J to 2 bases, leaving 5 bases not matched to a gene. There are 16 residues in the CDR3. The germline CDR1 and CDR2 sequences are SGHNT and YYREEE (reference sequence). CDR3 amino acids: CASSSRTSGPTDTQYF. In nucleotides, the CDR3 is TGTGCCAGCAGCTCCAGGACTAGCGGGCCCACAGATACGCAGTATTTT.

This clonotype showed up many times. The genes are TRBV7-8 and TRBJ1-2; 8 bases are shared with TRBD1. CDR3 size: 15 residues. In germline, CDR1 is SGHVS, CDR2 FQNEAQ. V lost 3 bases, J lost 4 bases, and 7 bases stayed unmatched. CDR3 nucleotide sequence: TGTGCCAGCAGCTTTGATGGGACAGGCCCCTATGGCTACACCTTC. This encodes CASSFDGTGPYGYTF. Full variable domain (missing parts from reference TRBV7-8 and TRBJ1-2): GAGVSQSPRYKVAKRGQDVALRCDPISGHVSLFWYQQALGQGPEFLTYFQNEAQLDKSGLPSDRFFAERPEGSVSTLKIQRTQQEDSAVYLCASSFDGTGPYGYTFGSGTRLTVV.

This clonotype was detected only a few times. The rearrangement joins TRBV20-1 to TRBJ1-6; D possibly corresponds to TRBD1 (6 bases). The CDR3 totals 18 residues. Between the trimmed V and J ends, which lost 0 bases and 0 bases, there was a span of 15 bases. The germline CDR1 and CDR2 sequences are DFQATT and SNEGSKA (reference sequence). The CDR3 region is CSARDMQGRSSYNSPLHF. CDR3 nucleotide sequence: TGCAGTGCTAGAGATATGCAGGGGAGGAGCTCCTATAATTCACCCCTCCACTTT.